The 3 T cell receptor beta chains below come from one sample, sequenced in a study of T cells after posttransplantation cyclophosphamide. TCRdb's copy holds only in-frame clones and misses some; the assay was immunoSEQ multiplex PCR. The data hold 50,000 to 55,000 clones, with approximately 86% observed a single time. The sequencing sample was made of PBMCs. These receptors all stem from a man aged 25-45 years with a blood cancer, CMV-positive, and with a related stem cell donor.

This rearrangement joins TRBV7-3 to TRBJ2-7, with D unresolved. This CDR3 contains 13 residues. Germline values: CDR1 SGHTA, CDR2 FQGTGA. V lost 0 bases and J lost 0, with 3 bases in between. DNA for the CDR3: TGTGCCAGCAGCTTAACGAGCTCCTACGAGCAGTACTTC. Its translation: CASSLTSSYEQYF.

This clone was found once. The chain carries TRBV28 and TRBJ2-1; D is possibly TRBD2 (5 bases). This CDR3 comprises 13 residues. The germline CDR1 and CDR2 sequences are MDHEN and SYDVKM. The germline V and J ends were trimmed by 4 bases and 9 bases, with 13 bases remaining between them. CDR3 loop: CASSSRGRFEQFF. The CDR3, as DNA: TGTGCCAGCAGTTCCCGGGGTAGGTTTGAGCAGTTCTTC.

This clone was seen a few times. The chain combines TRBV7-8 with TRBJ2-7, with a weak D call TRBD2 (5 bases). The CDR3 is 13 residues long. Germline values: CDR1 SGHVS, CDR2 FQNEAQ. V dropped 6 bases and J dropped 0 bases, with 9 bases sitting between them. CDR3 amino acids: CASRRETSYEQYF. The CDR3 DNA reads TGTGCCAGCAGAAGGGAGACCTCCTACGAGCAGTACTTC.